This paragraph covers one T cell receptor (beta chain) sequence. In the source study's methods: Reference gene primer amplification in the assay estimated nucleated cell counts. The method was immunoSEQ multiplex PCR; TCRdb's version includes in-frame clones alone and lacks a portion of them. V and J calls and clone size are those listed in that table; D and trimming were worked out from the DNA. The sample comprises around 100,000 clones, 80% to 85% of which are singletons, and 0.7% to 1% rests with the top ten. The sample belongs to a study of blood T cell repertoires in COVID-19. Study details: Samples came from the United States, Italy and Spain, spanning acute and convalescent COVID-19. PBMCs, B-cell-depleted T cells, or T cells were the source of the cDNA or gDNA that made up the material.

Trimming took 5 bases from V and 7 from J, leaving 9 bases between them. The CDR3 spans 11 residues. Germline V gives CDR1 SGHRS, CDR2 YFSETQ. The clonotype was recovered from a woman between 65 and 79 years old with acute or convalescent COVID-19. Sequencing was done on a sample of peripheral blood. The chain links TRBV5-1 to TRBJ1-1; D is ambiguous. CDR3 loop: CASREGFEAFF. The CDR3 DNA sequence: TGCGCCAGCAGGGAGGGTTTTGAAGCTTTCTTT.